This T cell receptor (beta chain) derives from a study of shared clonotypes between healthy human individuals. At the level of the study: Three CD4 naive, three CD4 memory, two CD8 naive and one CD8 memory plate were used per donor. Study-wide results and limits: Compared with clonotypes that all four donors shared, non-shared clonotypes had lower generation probabilities.

Clones were read by immunoSEQ multiplex PCR, and TCRdb kept only the in-frame ones, dropping some. The repertoire holds some 240,000 clones, 65% to 70% seen once, with over 8.5% in the top ten. A word on this clone: Its matching antigen is unknown.

This CDR3 contains 17 residues. CDR1 LGHNA and CDR2 YSLEER come from the germline V gene. Trimming removed 0 bases from V and 2 bases from J; junction bases left unmatched: 9. Material for sequencing was memory CD4+ T cells sorted from blood. Subset described: CD45RA-negative fraction. The chain recombines TRBV4-3 with TRBJ2-7; TRBD2 matches 8 bases. The receptor's source is a man aged 25-40 years in good health. This chain's CDR3 is CASSQEGEPGLAYEQYF. The CDR3 nucleotides read TGCGCCAGCAGCCAAGAAGGAGAACCGGGACTAGCCTACGAGCAGTACTTC.